This T cell receptor (beta chain) was recorded in a study of cytomegalovirus exposure and HLA in healthy donors. As for this clone: No antigen is known for it.

60 Vbeta and 13 Jbeta primers were used in PCR. Clones were read by immunoSEQ multiplex PCR, and TCRdb kept only the in-frame ones, dropping some. The sample's table shows approximately 170,000 clones. Overall study findings and caveats: Investigators reported 164 TCR beta chains as tied to cytomegalovirus. An observed cluster of highly shared sequence variants was recorded as a likely sequencing artifact.

The sequence was collected from a woman in her late teens or twenties in good health and CMV-seropositive. The sequenced sample consisted of PBMCs.

In DNA form, the CDR3 reads TGTGCCAGCAGCTTAAGGCCTACTAGCGGGGTGAACTCCTACGAGCAGTACTTC. This encodes CASSLRPTSGVNSYEQYF. The chain employs TRBV7-2 and TRBJ2-7; TRBD2 aligns across 10 bases. The CDR3 loop spans 18 amino acids. Losses at the gene ends were 2 bases for V and 0 bases for J; bases not matched to a gene: 10. The germline gives CDR1 SGHTA, CDR2 FQGNSA.